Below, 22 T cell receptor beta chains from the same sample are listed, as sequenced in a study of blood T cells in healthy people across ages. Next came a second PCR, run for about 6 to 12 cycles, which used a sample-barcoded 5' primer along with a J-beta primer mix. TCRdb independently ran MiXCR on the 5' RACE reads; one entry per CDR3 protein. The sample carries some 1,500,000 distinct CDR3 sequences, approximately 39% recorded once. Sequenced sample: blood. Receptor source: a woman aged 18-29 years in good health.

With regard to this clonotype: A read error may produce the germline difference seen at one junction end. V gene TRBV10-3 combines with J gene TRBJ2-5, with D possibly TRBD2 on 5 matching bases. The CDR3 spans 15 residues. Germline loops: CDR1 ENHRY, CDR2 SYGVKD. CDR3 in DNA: TGTGCCATCGGTGAGTCGAGAGGGCCTCAAGAGACCCAGTACTTC. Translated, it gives CAIGESRGPQETQYF.

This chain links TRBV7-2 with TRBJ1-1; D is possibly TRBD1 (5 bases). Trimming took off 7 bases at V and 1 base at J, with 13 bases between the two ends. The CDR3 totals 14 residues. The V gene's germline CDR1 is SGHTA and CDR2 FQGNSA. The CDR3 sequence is CASTLGASNTEAFF. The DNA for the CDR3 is TGTGCCAGCACCCTCGGGGCTTCGAACACTGAAGCTTTCTTT.

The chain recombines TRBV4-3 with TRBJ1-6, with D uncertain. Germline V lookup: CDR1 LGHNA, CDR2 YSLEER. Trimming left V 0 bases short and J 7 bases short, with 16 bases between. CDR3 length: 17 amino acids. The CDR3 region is CASSQDPVETFNSPLHF. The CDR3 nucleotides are TGCGCCAGCAGCCAAGATCCGGTTGAGACATTCAATTCACCCCTCCACTTT.

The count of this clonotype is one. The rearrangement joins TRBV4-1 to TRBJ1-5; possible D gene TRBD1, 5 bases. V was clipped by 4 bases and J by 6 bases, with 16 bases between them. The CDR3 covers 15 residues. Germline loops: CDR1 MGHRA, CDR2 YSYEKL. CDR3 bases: TGCGCCAGCAGCCCCGGAATGCGGGGCCGTCAGCCCCAGCATTTT. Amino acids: CASSPGMRGRQPQHF.

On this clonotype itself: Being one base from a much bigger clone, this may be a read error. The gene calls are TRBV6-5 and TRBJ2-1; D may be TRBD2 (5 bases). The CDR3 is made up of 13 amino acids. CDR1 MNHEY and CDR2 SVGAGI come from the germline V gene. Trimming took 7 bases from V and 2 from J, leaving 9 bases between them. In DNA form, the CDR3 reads TGTGCCAGCACGGCTAGCCCCTACAATGAGCAGTTCTTC. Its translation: CASTASPYNEQFF.

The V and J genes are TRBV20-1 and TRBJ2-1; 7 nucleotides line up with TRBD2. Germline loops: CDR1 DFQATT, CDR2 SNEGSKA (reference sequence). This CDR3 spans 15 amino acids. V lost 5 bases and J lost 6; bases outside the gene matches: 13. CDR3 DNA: TGCAGTGCTGGACGTATTCCGGGAGGTAGCAATGAGCAGTTCTTC. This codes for CSAGRIPGGSNEQFF.

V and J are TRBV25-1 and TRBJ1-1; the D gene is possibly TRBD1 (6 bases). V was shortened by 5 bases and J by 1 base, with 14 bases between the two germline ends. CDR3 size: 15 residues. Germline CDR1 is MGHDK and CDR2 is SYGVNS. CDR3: CASSPLEGGNTEAFF. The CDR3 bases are TGTGCCAGCAGTCCCCTAGAGGGGGGGAACACTGAAGCTTTCTTT. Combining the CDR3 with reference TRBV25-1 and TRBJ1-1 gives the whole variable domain EADIYQTPRYLVIGTGKKITLECSQTMGHDKMYWYQQDPGMELHLIHYSYGVNSTEKGDLSSESTVSRIRTEHFPLTLESARPSHTSQYLCASSPLEGGNTEAFFGQGTRLTVV.

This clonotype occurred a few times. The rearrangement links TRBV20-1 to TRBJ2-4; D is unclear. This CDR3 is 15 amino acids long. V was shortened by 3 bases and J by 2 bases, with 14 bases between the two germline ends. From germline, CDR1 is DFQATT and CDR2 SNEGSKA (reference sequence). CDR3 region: CSASRPILSKNIQYF. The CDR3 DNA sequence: TGCAGTGCTAGTCGGCCTATCCTATCCAAAAACATTCAGTACTTC.

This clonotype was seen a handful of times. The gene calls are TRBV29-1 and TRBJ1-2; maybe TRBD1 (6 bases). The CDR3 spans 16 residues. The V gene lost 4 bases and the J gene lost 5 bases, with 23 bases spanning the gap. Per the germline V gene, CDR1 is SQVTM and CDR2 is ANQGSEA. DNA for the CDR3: TGCAGCGTTGGAAGGGGGGAAGGGGCTGCATATTATGGCTACACCTTC. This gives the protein CSVGRGEGAAYYGYTF.

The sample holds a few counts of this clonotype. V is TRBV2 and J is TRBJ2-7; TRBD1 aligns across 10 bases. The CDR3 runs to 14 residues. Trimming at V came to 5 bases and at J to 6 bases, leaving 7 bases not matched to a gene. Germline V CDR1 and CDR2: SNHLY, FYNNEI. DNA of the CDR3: TGTGCCAGCAGTCGGGACAGGGGAAGGCTCGAGCAGTACTTC. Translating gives CASSRDRGRLEQYF.

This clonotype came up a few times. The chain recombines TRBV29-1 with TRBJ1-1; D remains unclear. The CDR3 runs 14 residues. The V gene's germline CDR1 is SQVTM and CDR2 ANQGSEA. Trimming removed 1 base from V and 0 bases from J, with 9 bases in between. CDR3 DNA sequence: TGCAGCGTTGAAGCTATGGGATTGAACACTGAAGCTTTCTTT. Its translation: CSVEAMGLNTEAFF.

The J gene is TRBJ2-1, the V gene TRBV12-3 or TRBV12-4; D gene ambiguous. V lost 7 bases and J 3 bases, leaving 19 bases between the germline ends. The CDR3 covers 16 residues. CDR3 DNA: TGTGCCAGCACCAACCAACTAAGCCCAGTCTACAATGAGCAGTTCTTC. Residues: CASTNQLSPVYNEQFF.

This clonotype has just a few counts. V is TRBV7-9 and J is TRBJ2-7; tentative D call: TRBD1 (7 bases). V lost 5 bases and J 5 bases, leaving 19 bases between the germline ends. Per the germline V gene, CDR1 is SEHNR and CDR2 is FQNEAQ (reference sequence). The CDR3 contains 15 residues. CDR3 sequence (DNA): TGTGCCAGCAGCCGGAGGGGGCACCAATTGGACGAGCAGTACTTC. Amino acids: CASSRRGHQLDEQYF.

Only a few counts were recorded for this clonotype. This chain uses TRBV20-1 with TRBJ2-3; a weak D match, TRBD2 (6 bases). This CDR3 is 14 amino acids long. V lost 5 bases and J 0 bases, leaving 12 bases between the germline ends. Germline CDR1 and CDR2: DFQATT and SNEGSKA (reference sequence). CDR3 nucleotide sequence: TGCAGTGCTTTTAGCGGACCTAGCACAGATACGCAGTATTTT. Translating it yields CSAFSGPSTDTQYF.

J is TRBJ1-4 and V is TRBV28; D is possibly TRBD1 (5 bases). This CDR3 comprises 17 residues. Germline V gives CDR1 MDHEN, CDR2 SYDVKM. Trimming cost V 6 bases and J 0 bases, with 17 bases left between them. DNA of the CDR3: TGTGCCAGCAGGCCCGGGGACGGAAGCACAACTAATGAAAAACTGTTTTTT. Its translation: CASRPGDGSTTNEKLFF.

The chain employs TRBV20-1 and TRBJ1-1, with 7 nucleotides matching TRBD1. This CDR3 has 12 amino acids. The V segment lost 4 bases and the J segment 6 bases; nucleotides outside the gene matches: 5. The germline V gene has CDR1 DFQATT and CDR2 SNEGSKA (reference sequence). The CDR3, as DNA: TGCAGTGCTACACAGGGGCCCGCTGAAGCTTTCTTT. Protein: CSATQGPAEAFF.

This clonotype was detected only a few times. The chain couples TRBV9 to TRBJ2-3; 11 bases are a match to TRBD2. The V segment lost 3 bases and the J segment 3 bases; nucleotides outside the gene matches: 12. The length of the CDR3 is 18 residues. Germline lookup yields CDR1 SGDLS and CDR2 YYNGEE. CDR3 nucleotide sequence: TGTGCCAGCAGCGAGGCCGCCGGAATAGCGGGAGGGACAGATACGCAGTATTTT. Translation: CASSEAAGIAGGTDTQYF.

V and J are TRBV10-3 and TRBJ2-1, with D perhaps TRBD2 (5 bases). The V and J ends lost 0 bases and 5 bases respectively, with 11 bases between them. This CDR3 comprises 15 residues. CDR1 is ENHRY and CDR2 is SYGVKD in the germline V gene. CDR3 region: CAISESPGMHNEQFF. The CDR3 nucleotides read TGTGCCATCAGTGAGTCTCCCGGGATGCACAATGAGCAGTTCTTC.

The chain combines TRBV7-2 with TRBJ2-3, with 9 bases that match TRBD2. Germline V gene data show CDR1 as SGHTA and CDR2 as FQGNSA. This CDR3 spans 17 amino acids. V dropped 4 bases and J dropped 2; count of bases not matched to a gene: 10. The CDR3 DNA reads TGTGCCAGCAGCTACCGAAGTAGCGGGGGTCTCACAGATACGCAGTATTTT. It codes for CASSYRSSGGLTDTQYF.

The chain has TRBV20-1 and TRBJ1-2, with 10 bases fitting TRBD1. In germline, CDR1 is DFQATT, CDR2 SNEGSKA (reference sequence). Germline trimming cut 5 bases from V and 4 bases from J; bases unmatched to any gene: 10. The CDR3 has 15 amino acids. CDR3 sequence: CSAPIWTGGIYGYTF. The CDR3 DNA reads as TGCAGTGCTCCTATCTGGACAGGGGGAATCTATGGCTACACCTTC.

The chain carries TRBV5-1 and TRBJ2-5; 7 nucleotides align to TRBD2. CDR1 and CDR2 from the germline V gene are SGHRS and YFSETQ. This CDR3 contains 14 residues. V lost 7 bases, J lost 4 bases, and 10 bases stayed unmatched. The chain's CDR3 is CASDAGRVRETQYF. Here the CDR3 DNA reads TGCGCCAGCGACGCGGGGAGGGTGCGAGAGACCCAGTACTTC.

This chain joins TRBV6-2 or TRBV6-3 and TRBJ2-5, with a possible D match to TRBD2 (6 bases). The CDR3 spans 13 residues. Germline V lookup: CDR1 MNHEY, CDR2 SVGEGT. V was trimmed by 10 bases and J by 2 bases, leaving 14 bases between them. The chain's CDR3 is CATKSDYQETQYF. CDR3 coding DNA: TGTGCCACCAAATCGGACTATCAAGAGACCCAGTACTTC.